The T cell receptor (beta chain) under discussion was sequenced for a study of cytomegalovirus exposure and HLA in healthy donors. Across the study: According to later analysis, the same platform produced the roughly 110 validation and approximately 630 first-cohort repertoires. Whole-study findings and limits: Subsequent analysis found a tendency for first-cohort TCR clusters to co-occur within the 95 to 150 validation repertoires. Per published reports, the classifier diagnosed cytomegalovirus status with high specificity and sensitivity.

Note on this clone: As yet, its antigen is unknown.

Germline assignment: CDR1 MGHRA and CDR2 YSYEKL. The germline V and J ends were trimmed by 2 bases and 7 bases, with 12 bases remaining between them. The CDR3 loop spans 14 amino acids. The donors were in the roughly 110-subject validation cohort; that cohort was separate from the roughly 700-subject first cohort. Measured with immunoSEQ multiplex PCR; TCRdb has only the in-frame clones, and not every one. The table has 150,000 to 200,000 clones, 81% seen once. This TCR was recovered from a woman aged 25-40 years in good health and CMV-seronegative. The chain recombines TRBV4-1 with TRBJ1-5; the D is unclear. Sequenced sample: PBMCs. The CDR3: CASSQLPGGQPQHF. In DNA form, the CDR3 reads TGCGCCAGCAGCCAATTACCTGGCGGCCAGCCCCAGCATTTT.